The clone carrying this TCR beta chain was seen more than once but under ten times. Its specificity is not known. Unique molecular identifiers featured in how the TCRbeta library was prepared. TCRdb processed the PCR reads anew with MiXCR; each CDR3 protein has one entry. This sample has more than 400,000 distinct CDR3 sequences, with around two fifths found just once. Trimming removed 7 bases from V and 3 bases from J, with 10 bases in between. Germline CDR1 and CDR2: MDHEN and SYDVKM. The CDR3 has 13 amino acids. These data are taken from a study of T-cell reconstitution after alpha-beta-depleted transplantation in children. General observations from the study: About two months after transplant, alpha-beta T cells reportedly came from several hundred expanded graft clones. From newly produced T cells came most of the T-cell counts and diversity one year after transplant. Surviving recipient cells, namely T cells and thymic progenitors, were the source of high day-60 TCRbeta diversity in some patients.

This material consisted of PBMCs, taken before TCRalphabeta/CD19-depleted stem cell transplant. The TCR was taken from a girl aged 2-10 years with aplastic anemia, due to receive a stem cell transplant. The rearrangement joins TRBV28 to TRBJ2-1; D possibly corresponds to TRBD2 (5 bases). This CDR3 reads CASTASRYNEQFF. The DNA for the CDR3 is TGTGCCAGCACGGCTAGCCGCTACAATGAGCAGTTCTTC.